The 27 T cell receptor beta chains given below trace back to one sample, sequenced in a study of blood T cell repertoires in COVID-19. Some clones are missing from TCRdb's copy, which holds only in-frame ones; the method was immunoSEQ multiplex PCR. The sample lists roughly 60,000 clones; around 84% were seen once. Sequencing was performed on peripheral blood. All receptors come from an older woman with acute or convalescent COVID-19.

CDR3 protein: CASEPSGYSYNEQFF. As DNA, the CDR3 is TGTGCCAGTGAGCCTAGCGGGTACTCCTACAATGAGCAGTTCTTC. The chain recombines TRBV2 with TRBJ2-1, with TRBD2 matching over 8 bases. Trimming removed 9 bases from V and 0 bases from J; junction bases left unmatched: 7. Germline V gene lookup returns CDR1 SNHLY and CDR2 FYNNEI. This CDR3 is built from 15 residues.

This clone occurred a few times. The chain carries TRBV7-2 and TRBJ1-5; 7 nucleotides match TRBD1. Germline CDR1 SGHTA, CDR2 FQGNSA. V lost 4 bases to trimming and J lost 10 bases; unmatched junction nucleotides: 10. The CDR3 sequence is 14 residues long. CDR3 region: CASSSDGRGGPQHF. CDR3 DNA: TGTGCCAGCAGCTCGGACGGAAGAGGGGGCCCCCAGCATTTT.

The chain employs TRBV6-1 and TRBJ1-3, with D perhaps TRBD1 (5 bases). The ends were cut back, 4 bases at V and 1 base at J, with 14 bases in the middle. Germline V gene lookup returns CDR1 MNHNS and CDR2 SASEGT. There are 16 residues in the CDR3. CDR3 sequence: CASSVGGSGSGNTIYF. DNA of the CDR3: TGTGCCAGCAGTGTGGGGGGATCTGGGTCTGGAAACACCATATATTTT.

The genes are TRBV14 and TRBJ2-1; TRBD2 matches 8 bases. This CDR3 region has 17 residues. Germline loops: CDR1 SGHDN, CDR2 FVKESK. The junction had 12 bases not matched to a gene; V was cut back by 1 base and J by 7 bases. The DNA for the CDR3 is TGTGCCAGCAGCCAAGGTGGGGCGGGGGGCCCTTTTAATGAGCAGTTCTTC. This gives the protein CASSQGGAGGPFNEQFF.

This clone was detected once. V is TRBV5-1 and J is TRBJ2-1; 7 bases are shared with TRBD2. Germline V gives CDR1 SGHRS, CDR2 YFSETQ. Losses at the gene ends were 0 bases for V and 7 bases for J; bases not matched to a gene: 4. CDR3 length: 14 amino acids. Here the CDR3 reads CASSLGLLANEQFF. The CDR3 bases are TGCGCCAGCAGCTTGGGATTACTAGCGAATGAGCAGTTCTTC.

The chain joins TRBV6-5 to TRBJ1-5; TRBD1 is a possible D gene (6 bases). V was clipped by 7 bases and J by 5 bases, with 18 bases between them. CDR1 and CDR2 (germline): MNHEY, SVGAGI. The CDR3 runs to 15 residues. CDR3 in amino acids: CASKFFGTRDQPQHF. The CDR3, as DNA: TGTGCCAGCAAGTTTTTTGGGACACGGGATCAGCCCCAGCATTTT.

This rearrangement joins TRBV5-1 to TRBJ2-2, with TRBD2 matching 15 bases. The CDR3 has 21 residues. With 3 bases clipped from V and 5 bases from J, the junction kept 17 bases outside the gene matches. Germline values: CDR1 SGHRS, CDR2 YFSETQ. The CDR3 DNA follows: TGCGCCAGCAGCTCCGGACAGGGAGGACTAGCGGGGGGGCCGGGAACCGGGGAGCTGTTTTTT. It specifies CASSSGQGGLAGGPGTGELFF. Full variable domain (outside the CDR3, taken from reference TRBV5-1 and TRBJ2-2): KAGVTQTPRYLIKTRGQQVTLSCSPISGHRSVSWYQQTPGQGLQFLFEYFSETQRNKGNFPGRFSGRQFSNSRSEMNVSTLELGDSALYLCASSSGQGGLAGGPGTGELFFGEGSRLTVL.

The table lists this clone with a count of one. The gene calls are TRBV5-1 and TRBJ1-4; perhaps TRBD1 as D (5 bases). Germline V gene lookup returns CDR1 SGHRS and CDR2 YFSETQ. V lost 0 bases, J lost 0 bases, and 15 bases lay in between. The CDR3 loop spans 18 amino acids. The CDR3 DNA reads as TGCGCCAGCAGCTTGGAATTGTGGGGGGGAACAACTAATGAAAAACTGTTTTTT. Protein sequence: CASSLELWGGTTNEKLFF.

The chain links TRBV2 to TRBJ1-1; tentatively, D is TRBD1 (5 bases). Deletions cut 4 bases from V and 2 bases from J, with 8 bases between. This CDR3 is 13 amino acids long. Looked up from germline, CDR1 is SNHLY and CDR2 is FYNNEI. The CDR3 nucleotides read TGTGCCAGCAGTGTGCAGGGCAACACTGAAGCTTTCTTT. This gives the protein CASSVQGNTEAFF.

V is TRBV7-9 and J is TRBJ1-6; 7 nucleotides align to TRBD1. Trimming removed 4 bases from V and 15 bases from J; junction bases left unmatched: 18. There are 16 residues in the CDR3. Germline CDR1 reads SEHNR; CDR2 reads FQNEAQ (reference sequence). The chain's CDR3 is CASSSQQGPEPNGLHF. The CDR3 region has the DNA TGTGCCAGCAGCTCGCAACAGGGGCCCGAACCTAACGGCCTCCACTTT.

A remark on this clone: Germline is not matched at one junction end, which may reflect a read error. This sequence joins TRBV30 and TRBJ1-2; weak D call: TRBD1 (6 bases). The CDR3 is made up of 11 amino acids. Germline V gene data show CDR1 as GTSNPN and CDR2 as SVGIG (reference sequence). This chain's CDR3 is CAWRGDISFAF. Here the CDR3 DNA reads TGTGCCTGGAGGGGGGACATATCCTTCGCCTTC.

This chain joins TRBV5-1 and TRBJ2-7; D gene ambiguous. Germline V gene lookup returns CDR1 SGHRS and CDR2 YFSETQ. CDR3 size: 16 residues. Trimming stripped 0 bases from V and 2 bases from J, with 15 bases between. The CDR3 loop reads CASSLASEAVPYEQYF. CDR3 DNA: TGCGCCAGCAGCTTGGCCAGTGAGGCAGTTCCCTACGAGCAGTACTTC.

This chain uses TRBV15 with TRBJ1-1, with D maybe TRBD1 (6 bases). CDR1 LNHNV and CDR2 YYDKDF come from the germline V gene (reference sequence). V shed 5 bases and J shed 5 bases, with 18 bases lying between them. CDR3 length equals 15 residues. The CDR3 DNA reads TGTGCCACCAGCGCGCGGGGGGGGCGGGGGACTGAAGCTTTCTTT. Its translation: CATSARGGRGTEAFF.

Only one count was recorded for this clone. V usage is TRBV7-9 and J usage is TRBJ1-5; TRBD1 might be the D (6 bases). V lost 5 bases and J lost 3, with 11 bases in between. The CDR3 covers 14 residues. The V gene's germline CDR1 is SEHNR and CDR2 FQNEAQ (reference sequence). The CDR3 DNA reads TGTGCCAGCAGCCCGCAGGGGTTCAATCAGCCCCAGCATTTT. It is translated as CASSPQGFNQPQHF.

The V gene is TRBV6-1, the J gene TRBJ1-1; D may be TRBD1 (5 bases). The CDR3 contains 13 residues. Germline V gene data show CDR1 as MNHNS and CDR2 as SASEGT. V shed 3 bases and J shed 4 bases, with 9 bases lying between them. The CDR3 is CASSDGGGTEAFF. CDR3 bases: TGTGCCAGCAGTGATGGGGGGGGCACTGAAGCTTTCTTT.

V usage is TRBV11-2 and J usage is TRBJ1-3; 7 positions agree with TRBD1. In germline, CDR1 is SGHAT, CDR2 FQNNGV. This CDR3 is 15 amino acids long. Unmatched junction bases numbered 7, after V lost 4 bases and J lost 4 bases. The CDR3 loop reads CASSSTLGQGNTIYF. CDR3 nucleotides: TGTGCCAGCAGCTCGACGTTGGGACAGGGAAACACCATATATTTT.

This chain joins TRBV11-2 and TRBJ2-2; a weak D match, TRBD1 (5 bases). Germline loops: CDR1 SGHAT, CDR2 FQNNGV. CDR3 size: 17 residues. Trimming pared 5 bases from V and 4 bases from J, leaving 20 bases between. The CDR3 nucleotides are TGTGCCAGCAGCACTCCCTACCTCCCGACAGTCACCGGGGAGCTGTTTTTT. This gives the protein CASSTPYLPTVTGELFF.

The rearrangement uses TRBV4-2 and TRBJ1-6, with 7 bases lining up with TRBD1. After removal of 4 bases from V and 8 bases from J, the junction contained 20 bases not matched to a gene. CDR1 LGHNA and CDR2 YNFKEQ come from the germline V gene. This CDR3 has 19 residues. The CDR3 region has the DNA TGTGCCAGCAGCCGTCTCCTACAGGGGAGCGGAAGTACAGATTCACCCCTCCACTTT. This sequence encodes CASSRLLQGSGSTDSPLHF.

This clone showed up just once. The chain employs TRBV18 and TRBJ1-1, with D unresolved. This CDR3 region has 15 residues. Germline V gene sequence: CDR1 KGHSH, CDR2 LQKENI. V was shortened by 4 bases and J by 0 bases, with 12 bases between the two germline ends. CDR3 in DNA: TGTGCCAGCTCACTTCCCACGGGGATGAACACTGAAGCTTTCTTT. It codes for CASSLPTGMNTEAFF. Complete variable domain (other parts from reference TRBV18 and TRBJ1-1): NAGVMQNPRHLVRRRGQEARLRCSPMKGHSHVYWYRQLPEEGLKFMVYLQKENIIDESGMPKERFSAEFPKEGPSILRIQQVVRGDSAAYFCASSLPTGMNTEAFFGQGTRLTVV.

CDR3 amino acids: CASSLVTGTNEQFF. In nucleotides, the CDR3 is TGTGCCAGCAGCTTAGTCACAGGAACCAATGAGCAGTTCTTC. The V and J genes are TRBV7-9 and TRBJ2-1; D might be TRBD1 (5 bases). This CDR3 region has 14 residues. CDR1 is SEHNR, CDR2 FQNEAQ, per germline (reference sequence). The germline V and J ends were trimmed by 1 base and 6 bases, with 10 bases remaining between them.

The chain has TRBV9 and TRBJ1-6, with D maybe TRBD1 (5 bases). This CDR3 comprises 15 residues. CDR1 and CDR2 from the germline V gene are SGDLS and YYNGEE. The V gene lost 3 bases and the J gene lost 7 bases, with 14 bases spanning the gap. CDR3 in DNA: TGTGCCAGCAGCGCCATCCAGGGCGTAAATTCACCCCTCCACTTT. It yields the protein CASSAIQGVNSPLHF. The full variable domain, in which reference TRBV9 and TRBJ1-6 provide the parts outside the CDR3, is DSGVTQTPKHLITATGQRVTLRCSPRSGDLSVYWYQQSLDQGLQFLIQYYNGEERAKGNILERFSAQQFPDLHSELNLSSLELGDSALYFCASSAIQGVNSPLHFGNGTRLTVT.

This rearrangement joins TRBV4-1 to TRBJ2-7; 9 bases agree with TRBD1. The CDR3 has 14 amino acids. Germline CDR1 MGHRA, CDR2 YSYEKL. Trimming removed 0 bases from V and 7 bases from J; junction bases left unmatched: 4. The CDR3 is CASSQETGGGEQYF. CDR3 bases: TGCGCCAGCAGCCAAGAGACAGGGGGAGGGGAGCAGTACTTC.

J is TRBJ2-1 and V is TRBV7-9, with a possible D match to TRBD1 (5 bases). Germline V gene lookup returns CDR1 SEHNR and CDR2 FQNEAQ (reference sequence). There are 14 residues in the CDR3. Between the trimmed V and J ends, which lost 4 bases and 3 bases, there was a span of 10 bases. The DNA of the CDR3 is TGTGCCAGCAGCTCTGACAGACACTACAATGAGCAGTTCTTC. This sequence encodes CASSSDRHYNEQFF.

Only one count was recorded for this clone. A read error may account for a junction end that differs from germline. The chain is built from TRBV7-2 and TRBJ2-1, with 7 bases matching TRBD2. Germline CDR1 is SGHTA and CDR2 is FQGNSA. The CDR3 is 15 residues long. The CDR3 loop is CASSLDAGVGNEQFF. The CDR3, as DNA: TGTGCCAGCAGTTTAGACGCGGGGGTAGGCAATGAGCAGTTCTTC.

CDR3 DNA sequence: TGCGCCAGCAGTGAGTCAGGGACAGGGCGTGAAAAACTGTTTTTT. This sequence encodes CASSESGTGREKLFF. The rearrangement links TRBV10-1 to TRBJ1-4; TRBD1 agrees at 9 bases. V shed 0 bases and J 7 bases; nucleotides not matched to a gene: 3. The CDR3 loop spans 15 amino acids. From germline, CDR1 is WNHNN and CDR2 SYGVQD (reference sequence).

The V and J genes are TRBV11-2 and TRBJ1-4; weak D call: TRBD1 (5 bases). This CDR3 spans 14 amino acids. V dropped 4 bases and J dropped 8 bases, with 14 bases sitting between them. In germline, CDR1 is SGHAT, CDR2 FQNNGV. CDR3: CASSSWDGGEKLFF. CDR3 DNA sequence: TGTGCCAGCAGCTCTTGGGATGGGGGGGAAAAACTGTTTTTT.

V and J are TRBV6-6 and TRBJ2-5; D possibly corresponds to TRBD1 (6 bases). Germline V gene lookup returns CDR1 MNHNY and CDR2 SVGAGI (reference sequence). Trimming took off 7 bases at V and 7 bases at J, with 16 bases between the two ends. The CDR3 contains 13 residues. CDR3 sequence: CASTTGTLGTQYF. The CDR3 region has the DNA TGTGCCAGCACCACAGGGACGTTGGGGACCCAGTACTTC.